This T cell receptor (beta chain) was obtained from a study of CD8 T cells in ankylosing spondylitis. General observations from the study: The clones that were linked to disease were reported to be significantly enriched in matched synovial fluid samples from ankylosing spondylitis patients.

Preparation of TCR beta libraries was done by quantitative 5'-RACE with molecular barcodes. Each CDR3 protein is one row after TCRdb ran MiXCR on the 5' RACE reads. The sample has 300,000 to 400,000 distinct CDR3 sequences; roughly 14% are singletons. The CDR3 consists of 12 residues. Trimming stripped 2 bases from V and 4 bases from J, with 8 bases between. CDR1 DFQATT and CDR2 SNEGSKA come from the germline V gene (reference sequence). This clonotype was observed many times. Its antigen is unidentified. The chain carries TRBV20-1 and TRBJ2-5; either TRBD1 or TRBD2 may fit D (6 bases each). The sequencing input was blood, either unsorted or a sorted T cell fraction (not recorded which). The receptor's source is a male donor with ankylosing spondylitis or in good health (not recorded which). The CDR3 region has the DNA TGCAGTGCTAGAAAGGGGGGAGAGACCCAGTACTTC. Translating gives CSARKGGETQYF.